This record looks at one T cell receptor beta chain sequence and its context. There is no known antigen for this receptor. Per-base qualities were not stored, and no clone one base away is much larger. From V the trimming removes 2 bases and from J it removes 4 bases, while the gene matches leave 6 bases of the junction unaccounted for. Measured from the cysteine to the phenylalanine, the CDR3 is 15 residues long. Only the CDR3 region is kept as DNA, spanning 45 bases read in frame from base 1. Taken from the germline V gene, the CDR1 and CDR2 loops are SGHAT and FQNNGV. The source of the sample is a study of CD8 T cells in Susac syndrome (dated by TCRdb to about 2019). Some background on the complete study: Repertoire sequencing was used to test whether CD8+ T cell activation and differentiation in Susac syndrome was antigen driven. The clonality of the CD8+ T cell repertoire was compared across 12 healthy donors, some 14 Susac syndrome patients and 15 multiple sclerosis patients. Overall results and qualifications from the work: The TCR sequencing and HLA analysis was acknowledged to have included a relatively small number of individuals.

Peripheral blood CD8+ and CD4+ T cells from healthy donors, Susac syndrome patients and multiple sclerosis patients were profiled by high-throughput TCR beta sequencing. Treatment-naive patients with stable or active relapsing-remitting disease fulfilling revised McDonald criteria were used as multiple sclerosis controls. Bulk CD8+ and CD4+ T cells were purified by magnetic negative isolation, while CD8+ TEMRA cells were enriched using FACS. Blood was drawn into EDTA tubes, processed within 24 hours, and PBMCs were isolated by density gradient centrifugation. PBMCs destined for TCR sequencing were cryopreserved in liquid nitrogen and later thawed in a 37 °C water bath. The sorted or isolated CD4+, CD8+ and CD8+ TEMRA cells reached a purity of at least 90%. RNA was extracted using the RNeasy kit, and about 0.45 to 1 ug of the RNA was reverse transcribed with random hexamers. TCR beta CDR3 regions were amplified with the immunoSEQ multiplex PCR assay covering 54 Vbeta and 13 Jbeta segments. PCR amplification bias was corrected using a synthetic template baseline for primer optimization and computational correction. Turning to the authors' computational methods: Reads were annotated to V, D and J genes per IMGT and analyzed with immunoSEQ Analyzer, keeping only productive sequences. Clonality was calculated as one minus the Shannon entropy normalized by log2 of the number of productive unique sequences. For each patient and control, public and private clones were evaluated within the 100 most prevalent clones. Clones were defined as Susac-specific if absent from the healthy and MS cohorts, from 1052 published viral clones and from other ImmuneACCESS disease sequences. TCRdb ran its own pipeline on the public reads, namely fastp trimming at Q25 and MiXCR clone calling, and kept in-frame beta chains. Every entry covers one CDR3 protein and lists the most common genes and DNA from its rows. The V and J calls and clone size are TCRdb's, not the authors'. This sample is represented by some 260,000 distinct CDR3 sequences; roughly 84% of them were singletons. The ten biggest clones cover 0.11% of the sample.

This receptor chain uses TRBV11-2 and TRBJ2-7, with TRBD2 matching 9 junction bases. The source is a human donor with multiple sclerosis. What was sequenced was CD8+ T cells from PBMCs. The CDR3 protein sequence reads: CASSLWAGGRYEQYF. The DNA is as follows: TGTGCCAGCAGCTTATGGGCGGGAGGGAGGTACGAGCAGTACTTC.